This T cell receptor beta chain was sequenced in a study of shared clonotypes between healthy human individuals. For the study at large: Aged 18 to 49, the donors were a couple of women and three men.

Data came from immunoSEQ multiplex PCR; TCRdb stores just in-frame clones and leaves some out. The table lists 2,500,000 or so clones, more than 85% of them singletons. This CDR3 is 14 amino acids long. Trimming removed 1 base from V and 6 bases from J, with 13 bases in between. The germline V gene encodes CDR1 SGHNT and CDR2 YYREEE (reference sequence). This clone was observed a few times. The clonotype originates from a man aged 18-30 years in good health. Some clones in this sample may be carry-over from other donors' samples. Sequenced material: naive CD4+ T cells from PBMCs. The subset denotes: CD45RA+ positively selected. V is TRBV5-4 and J is TRBJ1-2; D is undetermined. CDR3 DNA sequence: TGTGCCAGCAGCTTGTGGGGTGGCGGGAATGGCTACACCTTC. It is translated as CASSLWGGGNGYTF.